This TCR beta chain was obtained from a study of radiotherapy plus CTLA-4 blockade in lung cancer. Study-wide results and limits: Interferon-beta, together with early blood T cell clone dynamics, reportedly best predicted response.

This clone is a singleton in its sample. Its specificity is unknown. Profiling relied on immunoSEQ multiplex PCR, and the TCRdb table lists in-frame clones only, not all of them. The sample yields 70,000 to 95,000 clones, about four fifths seen once. Germline lookup yields CDR1 SEHNR and CDR2 FQNEAQ (reference sequence). The germline V and J ends were trimmed by 1 base and 3 bases, with 15 bases remaining between them. The length of the CDR3 is 16 residues. Sequencing used peripheral blood, obtained from a patient treated with radiotherapy plus ipilimumab. This receptor was taken from a human donor with non-small cell lung cancer that progressed on radiotherapy plus ipilimumab. The rearrangement uses TRBV7-9 and TRBJ1-2, with no clear D. The CDR3 nucleotides read TGTGCCAGCAGCTTAGGTTCTGAGGTCCCCCACTATGGCTACACCTTC. Translating gives CASSLGSEVPHYGYTF.